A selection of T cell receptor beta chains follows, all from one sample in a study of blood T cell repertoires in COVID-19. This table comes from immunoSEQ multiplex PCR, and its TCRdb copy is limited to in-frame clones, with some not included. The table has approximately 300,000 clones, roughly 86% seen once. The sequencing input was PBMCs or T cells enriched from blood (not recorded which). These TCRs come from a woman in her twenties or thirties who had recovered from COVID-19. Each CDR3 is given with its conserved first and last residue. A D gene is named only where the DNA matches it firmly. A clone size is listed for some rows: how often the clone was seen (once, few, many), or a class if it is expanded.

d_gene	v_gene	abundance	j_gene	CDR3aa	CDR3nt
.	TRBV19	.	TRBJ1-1	CASSLTRGNTEAFF	TGTGCCAGTAGTTTAACCAGGGGGAACACTGAAGCTTTCTTT
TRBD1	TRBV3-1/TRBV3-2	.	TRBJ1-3	CASSHLPDRGPLSGNTIYF	TGTGCCAGCAGCCATCTCCCCGACAGGGGTCCTCTTTCTGGAAACACCATATATTTT
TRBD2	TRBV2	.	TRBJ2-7	CASSDPSGDSYEQYF	TGTGCCAGCAGTGACCCTAGCGGGGACTCCTACGAGCAGTACTTC
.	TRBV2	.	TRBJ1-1	CASRTGMNTEAFF	TGTGCCAGCAGGACAGGCATGAACACTGAAGCTTTCTTT
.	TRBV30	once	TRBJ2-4	CAWANMGQGTQYF	TGTGCCTGGGCCAACATGGGCCAGGGAACTCAGTACTTC
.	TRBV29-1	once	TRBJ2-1	CSTRPGNEQFF	TGCAGCACCCGCCCCGGGAATGAGCAGTTCTTC
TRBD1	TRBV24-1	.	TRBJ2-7	CATSDSGQGPYEQYF	TGTGCCACCAGTGATTCGGGACAGGGGCCCTACGAGCAGTACTTC
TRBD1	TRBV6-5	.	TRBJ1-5	CASSYTGGGGQPQHF	TGTGCCAGCAGTTATACAGGGGGAGGTGGTCAGCCCCAGCATTTT
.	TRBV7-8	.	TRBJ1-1	CASSAFRGRNTEAFF	TGTGCCAGCAGCGCTTTCAGGGGTCGGAACACTGAAGCTTTCTTT
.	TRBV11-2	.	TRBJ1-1	CASSARRTDNTEAFF	TGTGCCAGCAGCGCCCGACGAACAGACAACACTGAAGCTTTCTTT
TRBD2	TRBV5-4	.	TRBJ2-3	CASSFGGAYEDTQYF	TGTGCCAGCAGCTTCGGGGGGGCTTATGAAGATACGCAGTATTTT
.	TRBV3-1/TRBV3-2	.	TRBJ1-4	CASSAGGRVKF	TGTGCCAGCAGTGCGGGTGGGCGCGTGAAGTTT
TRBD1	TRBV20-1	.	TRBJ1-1	CSAGDRGDAFF	TGCAGTGCCGGGGACAGGGGAGACGCTTTCTTT
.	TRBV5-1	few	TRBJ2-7	CASSQGGSYEQYF	TGCGCCAGCAGTCAGGGGGGATCCTACGAGCAGTACTTC
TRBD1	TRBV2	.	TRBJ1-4	CASTRDRASTNEKLFF	TGTGCCAGCACCCGGGACAGGGCTTCAACTAATGAAAAACTGTTTTTT
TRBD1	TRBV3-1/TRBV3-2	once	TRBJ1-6	CASSRPRDRGDSPLHF	TGTGCCAGCAGCCGCCCAAGGGACAGGGGTGATTCACCCCTCCACTTT
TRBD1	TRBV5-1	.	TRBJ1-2	CASSQGQGANYGYTF	TGCGCCAGCAGCCAGGGACAGGGGGCTAACTATGGCTACACCTTC
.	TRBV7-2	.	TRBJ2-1	CASSVGTRPSYNEQFF	TGTGCCAGCAGCGTCGGGACACGACCCTCCTACAATGAGCAGTTCTTC
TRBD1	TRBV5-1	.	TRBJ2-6	CASSLTGASSGANVLTF	TGCGCCAGCAGCTTGACAGGGGCAAGCTCTGGGGCCAACGTCCTGACTTTC
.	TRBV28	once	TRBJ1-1	CANTDSSGTEAFF	TGTGCCAACACGGACAGCTCGGGCACTGAAGCTTTCTTT
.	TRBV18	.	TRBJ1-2	CASSPVGDKGPGYTF	TGTGCCAGCTCCCCCGTGGGGGACAAGGGACCTGGCTACACCTTC
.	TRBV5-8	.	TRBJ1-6	CASSFVSGYNSPLHF	TGTGCCAGCAGCTTTGTATCAGGCTATAATTCACCCCTCCACTTT
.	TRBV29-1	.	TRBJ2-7	CSVRRDLGYEQYF	TGCAGCGTCCGCAGGGACTTAGGCTACGAGCAGTACTTC
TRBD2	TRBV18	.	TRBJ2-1	CASSFGLAGTGSEQFF	TGTGCCAGCTCATTTGGACTAGCGGGGACGGGATCTGAGCAGTTCTTC
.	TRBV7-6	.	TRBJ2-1	CASSLDPHGDNEQFF	TGTGCCAGCAGCTTAGACCCGCACGGGGACAATGAGCAGTTCTTC
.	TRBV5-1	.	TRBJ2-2	CASSLLSTQNTGELFF	TGCGCCAGCAGCCTCCTTTCAACACAAAACACCGGGGAGCTGTTTTTT
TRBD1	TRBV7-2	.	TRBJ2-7	CASSSRRTGADEQYF	TGTGCCAGCAGCAGCAGAAGGACAGGGGCGGACGAGCAGTACTTC
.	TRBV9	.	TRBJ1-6	CASSFNSGGNSPLHF	TGTGCCAGCAGCTTCAACTCAGGAGGGAATTCACCCCTCCACTTT
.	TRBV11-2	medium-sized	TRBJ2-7	CASSLGDSGEQYF	TGTGCCAGCAGCTTAGGGGACTCTGGCGAGCAGTACTTC
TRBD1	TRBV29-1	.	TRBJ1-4	CSVGYRGSNEKLFF	TGCAGCGTTGGTTACAGGGGAAGTAATGAAAAACTGTTTTTT
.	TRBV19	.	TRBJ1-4	CASSTPRTTPNEKLFF	TGTGCCAGTAGTACCCCCCGGACTACCCCGAATGAAAAACTGTTTTTT
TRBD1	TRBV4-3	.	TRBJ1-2	CASSPNRDRGRGYTF	TGCGCCAGCAGCCCGAACCGGGACAGGGGAAGGGGCTACACCTTC
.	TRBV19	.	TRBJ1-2	CASKVGSYGYTF	TGTGCCAGTAAGGTGGGGAGCTATGGCTACACCTTC